This TCR beta chain was profiled in a study of blood T cells in healthy people across ages. Study results and caveats: More naive CD4+ cells and higher diversity marked long-lived donors relative to aged donors.

In germline, CDR1 is MDHEN, CDR2 SYDVKM. Trimming stripped 10 bases from V and 4 bases from J, with 15 bases between. The CDR3 covers 13 residues. This clonotype was seen a few times. Its antigen is undetermined. Through a sample-barcoded 5' primer and a J-beta primer mix, a second PCR was run for roughly 7 to 12 cycles. Each cDNA molecule carried a tag from a template-switch adaptor that contained 12 random nucleotides. One entry per CDR3 protein results from TCRdb running MiXCR on the 5' RACE reads. The profile shows about 770,000 distinct CDR3 sequences, around 42% of them singletons. Donors gave about 9.3 milliliters of peripheral blood apiece.

The specimen was blood. V and J are TRBV28 and TRBJ2-3; the D is unclear. This TCR was recovered from a man aged 55 to 69 in good health. DNA of the CDR3: TGTGCCACCCGTACAGTGGTACCAGATACGCAGTATTTT. Translating gives CATRTVVPDTQYF. The complete variable domain, with remaining parts taken from reference TRBV28 and TRBJ2-3, reads DVKVTQSSRYLVKRTGEKVFLECVQDMDHENMFWYRQDPGLGLRLIYFSYDVKMKEKGDIPEGYSVSREKKERFSLILESASTNQTSMYLCATRTVVPDTQYFGPGTRLTVL.